This T cell receptor (beta chain) derives from a study of blood T cell repertoires in COVID-19. J lost 9 bases, V lost 4 bases, and 9 bases had no gene match. The CDR3 covers 15 residues. CDR1 SGHTA and CDR2 FQGNSA come from the germline V gene. The repertoire was sequenced with immunoSEQ multiplex PCR; TCRdb's copy has only in-frame clones and lacks some. The data hold more than 150,000 clones, with 70% to 85% observed a single time. The rearrangement joins TRBV7-2 to TRBJ1-6; 7 nucleotides align to TRBD1. Sequenced sample: peripheral blood. This TCR came from a woman of 80 years or more with acute or convalescent COVID-19. CDR3 region: CASSSEAGGGSPLHF. Here the CDR3 DNA reads TGTGCCAGCAGCTCAGAGGCAGGGGGTGGTTCACCCCTCCACTTT.